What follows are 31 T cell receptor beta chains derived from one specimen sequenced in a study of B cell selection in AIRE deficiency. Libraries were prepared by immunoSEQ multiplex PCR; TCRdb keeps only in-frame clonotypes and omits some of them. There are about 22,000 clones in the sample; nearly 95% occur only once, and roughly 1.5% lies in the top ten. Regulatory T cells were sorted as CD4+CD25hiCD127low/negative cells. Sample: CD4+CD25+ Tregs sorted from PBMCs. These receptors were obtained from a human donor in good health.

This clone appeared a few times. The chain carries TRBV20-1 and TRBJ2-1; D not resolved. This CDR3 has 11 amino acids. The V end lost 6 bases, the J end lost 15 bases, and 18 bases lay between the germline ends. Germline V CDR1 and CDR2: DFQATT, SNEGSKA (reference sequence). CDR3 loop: CSAPAGLARFF. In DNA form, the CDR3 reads TGCAGTGCCCCCGCCGGTCTTGCCCGGTTCTTC.

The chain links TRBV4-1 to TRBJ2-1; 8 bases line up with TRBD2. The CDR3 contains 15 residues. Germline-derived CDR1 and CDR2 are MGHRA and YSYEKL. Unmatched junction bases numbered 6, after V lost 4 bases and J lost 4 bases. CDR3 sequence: CASSLQRESYNEQFF. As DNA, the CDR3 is TGCGCCAGCAGCCTGCAGCGGGAGTCTTACAATGAGCAGTTCTTC.

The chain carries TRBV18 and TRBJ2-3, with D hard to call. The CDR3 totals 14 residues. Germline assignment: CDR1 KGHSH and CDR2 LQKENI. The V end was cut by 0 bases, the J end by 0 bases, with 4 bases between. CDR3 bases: TGTGCCAGCTCACCACCGGTTAGCACAGATACGCAGTATTTT. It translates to CASSPPVSTDTQYF.

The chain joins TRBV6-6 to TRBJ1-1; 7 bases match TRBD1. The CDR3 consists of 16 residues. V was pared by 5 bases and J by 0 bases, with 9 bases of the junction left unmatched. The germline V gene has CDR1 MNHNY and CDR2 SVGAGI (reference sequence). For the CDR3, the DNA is TGTGCCAGCAGTCCGAGCCAAGGACAGGTGAACACTGAAGCTTTCTTT. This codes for CASSPSQGQVNTEAFF.

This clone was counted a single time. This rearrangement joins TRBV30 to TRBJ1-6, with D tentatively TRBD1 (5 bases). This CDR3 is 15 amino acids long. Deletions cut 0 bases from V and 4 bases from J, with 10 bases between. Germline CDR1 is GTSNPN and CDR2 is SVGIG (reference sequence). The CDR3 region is CAWSVGRKYNSPLHF. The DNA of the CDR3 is TGTGCCTGGAGTGTGGGACGGAAGTATAATTCACCCCTCCACTTT.

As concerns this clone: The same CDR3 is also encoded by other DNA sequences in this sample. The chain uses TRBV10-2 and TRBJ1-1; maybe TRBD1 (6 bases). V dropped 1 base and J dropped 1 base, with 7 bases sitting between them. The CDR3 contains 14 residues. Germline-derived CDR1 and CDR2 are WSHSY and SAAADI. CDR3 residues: CASSEYRANTEAFF. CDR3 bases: TGCGCCAGCAGTGAGTACAGGGCGAACACTGAAGCTTTCTTT.

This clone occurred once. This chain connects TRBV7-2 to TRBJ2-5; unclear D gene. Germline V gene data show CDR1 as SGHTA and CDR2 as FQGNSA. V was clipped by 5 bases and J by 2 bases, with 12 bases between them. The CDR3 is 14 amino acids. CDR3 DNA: TGTGCCAGCAGCGTAGACCCCTCGCAAGAGACCCAGTACTTC. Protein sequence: CASSVDPSQETQYF.

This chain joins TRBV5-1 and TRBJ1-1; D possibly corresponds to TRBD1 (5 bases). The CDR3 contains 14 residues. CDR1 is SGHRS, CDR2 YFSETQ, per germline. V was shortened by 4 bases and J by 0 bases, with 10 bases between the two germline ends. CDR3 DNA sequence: TGCGCCAGCAGCATAGACAGAGTGAACACTGAAGCTTTCTTT. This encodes CASSIDRVNTEAFF.

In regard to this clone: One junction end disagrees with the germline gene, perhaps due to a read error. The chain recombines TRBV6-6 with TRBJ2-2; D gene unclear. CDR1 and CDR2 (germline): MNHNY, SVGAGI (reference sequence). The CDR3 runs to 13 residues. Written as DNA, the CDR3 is TGTGCCAGCAGTAACTCCAACACCGGGGAGCTGTTTTTT. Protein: CASSNSNTGELFF.

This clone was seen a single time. This chain's CDR3 is CASRIIATANYGYTF. CDR3 coding DNA: TGTGCCAGCAGGATTATAGCTACAGCTAACTATGGCTACACCTTC. The V call is TRBV21-1, the J call TRBJ1-2. TRBV21-1 is a documented pseudogene. The CDR3 extends over 15 amino acids.

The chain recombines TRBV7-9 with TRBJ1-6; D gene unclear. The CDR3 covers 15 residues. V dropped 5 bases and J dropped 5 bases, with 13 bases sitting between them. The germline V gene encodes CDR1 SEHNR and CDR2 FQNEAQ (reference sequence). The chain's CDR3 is CASSPPYGDNSPLHF. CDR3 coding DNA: TGTGCCAGCAGCCCCCCGTATGGGGATAATTCACCCCTCCACTTT.

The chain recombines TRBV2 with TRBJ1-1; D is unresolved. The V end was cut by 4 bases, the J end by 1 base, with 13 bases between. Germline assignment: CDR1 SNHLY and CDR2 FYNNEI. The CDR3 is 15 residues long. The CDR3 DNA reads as TGTGCCAGCAGTGTATTCCGGCCTGCGAACACTGAAGCTTTCTTT. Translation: CASSVFRPANTEAFF.

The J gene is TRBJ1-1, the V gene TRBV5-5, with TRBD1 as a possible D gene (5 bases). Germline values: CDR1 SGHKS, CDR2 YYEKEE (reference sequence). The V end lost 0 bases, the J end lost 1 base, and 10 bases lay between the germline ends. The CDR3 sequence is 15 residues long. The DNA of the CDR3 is TGTGCCAGCAGCTTGGCGGGGGGTTGGAACACTGAAGCTTTCTTT. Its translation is CASSLAGGWNTEAFF.

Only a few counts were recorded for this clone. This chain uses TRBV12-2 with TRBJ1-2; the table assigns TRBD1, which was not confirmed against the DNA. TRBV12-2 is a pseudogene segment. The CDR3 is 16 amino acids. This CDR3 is CASRLGAQGRNYGYTF. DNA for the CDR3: TGTGCAAGTCGCTTAGGGGCCCAGGGTAGGAACTATGGCTACACCTTC.

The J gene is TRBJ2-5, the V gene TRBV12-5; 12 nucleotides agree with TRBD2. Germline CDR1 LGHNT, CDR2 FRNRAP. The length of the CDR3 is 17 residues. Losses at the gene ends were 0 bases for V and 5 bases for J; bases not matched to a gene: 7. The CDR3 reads CASGLVRLAGVVETQYF. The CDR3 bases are TGTGCTAGTGGTTTGGTAAGACTAGCGGGAGTGGTGGAGACCCAGTACTTC.

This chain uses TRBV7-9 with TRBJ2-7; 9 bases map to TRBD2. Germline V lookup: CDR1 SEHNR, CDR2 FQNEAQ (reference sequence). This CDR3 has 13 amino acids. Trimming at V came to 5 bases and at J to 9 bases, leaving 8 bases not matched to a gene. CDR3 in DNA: TGTGCCAGCAGCCCGACTAGCGGCCCTCGGCAGTACTTC. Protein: CASSPTSGPRQYF.

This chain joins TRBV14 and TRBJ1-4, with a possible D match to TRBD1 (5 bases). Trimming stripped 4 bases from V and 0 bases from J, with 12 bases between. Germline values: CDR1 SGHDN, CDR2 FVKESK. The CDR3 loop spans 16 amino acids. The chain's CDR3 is CASSPTRGATNEKLFF. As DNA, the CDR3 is TGTGCCAGCAGCCCCACACGGGGGGCAACTAATGAAAAACTGTTTTTT.

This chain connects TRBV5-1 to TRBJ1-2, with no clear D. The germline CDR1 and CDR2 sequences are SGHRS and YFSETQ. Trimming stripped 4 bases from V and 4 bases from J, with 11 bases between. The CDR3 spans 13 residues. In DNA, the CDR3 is TGCGCCAGCAGCATCGAGTCTGGCTATGGCTACACCTTC. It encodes CASSIESGYGYTF.

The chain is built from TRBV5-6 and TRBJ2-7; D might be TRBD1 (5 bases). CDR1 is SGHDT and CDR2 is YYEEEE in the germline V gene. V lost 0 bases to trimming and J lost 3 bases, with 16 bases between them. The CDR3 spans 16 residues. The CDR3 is CASSLGVGLGFYEQYF. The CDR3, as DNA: TGTGCCAGCAGCTTGGGTGTGGGGCTTGGATTCTACGAGCAGTACTTC.

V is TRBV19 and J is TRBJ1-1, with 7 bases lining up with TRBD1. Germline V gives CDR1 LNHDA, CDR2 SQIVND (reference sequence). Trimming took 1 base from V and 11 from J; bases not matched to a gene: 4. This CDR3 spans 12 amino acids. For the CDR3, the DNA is TGTGCCAGTAGTATAGGGACAGGACGCGCTTTCTTT. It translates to CASSIGTGRAFF.

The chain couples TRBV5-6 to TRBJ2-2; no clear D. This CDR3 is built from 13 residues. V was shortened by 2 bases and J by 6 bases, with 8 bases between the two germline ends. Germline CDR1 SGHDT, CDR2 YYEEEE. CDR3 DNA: TGTGCCAGCAGCTTACCCTGGGCCGGGGAGCTGTTTTTT. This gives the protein CASSLPWAGELFF.

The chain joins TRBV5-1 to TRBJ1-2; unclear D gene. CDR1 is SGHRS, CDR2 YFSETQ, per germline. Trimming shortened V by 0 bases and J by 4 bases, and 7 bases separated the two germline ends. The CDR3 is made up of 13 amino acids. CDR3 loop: CASSLDSFYGYTF. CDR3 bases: TGCGCCAGCAGCTTGGACAGTTTCTATGGCTACACCTTC.

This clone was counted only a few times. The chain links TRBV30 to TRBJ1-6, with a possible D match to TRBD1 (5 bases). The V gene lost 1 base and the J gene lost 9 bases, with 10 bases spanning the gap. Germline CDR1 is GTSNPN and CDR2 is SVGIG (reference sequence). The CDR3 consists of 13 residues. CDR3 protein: CAWSGGDGSPLHF. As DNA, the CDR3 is TGTGCCTGGAGTGGGGGCGATGGTTCACCCCTCCACTTT.

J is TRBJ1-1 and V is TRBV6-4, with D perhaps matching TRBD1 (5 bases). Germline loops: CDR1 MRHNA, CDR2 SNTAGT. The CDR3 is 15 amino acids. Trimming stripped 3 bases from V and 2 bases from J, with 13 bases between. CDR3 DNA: TGTGCCAGCAGTGAGACACAGGATAAAAACACTGAAGCTTTCTTT. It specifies CASSETQDKNTEAFF.

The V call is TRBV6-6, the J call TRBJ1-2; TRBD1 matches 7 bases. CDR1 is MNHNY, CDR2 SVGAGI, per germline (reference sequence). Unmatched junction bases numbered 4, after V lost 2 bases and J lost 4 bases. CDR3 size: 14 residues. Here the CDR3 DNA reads TGTGCCAGCAGTTACGGTGACAGGGTCTATGGCTACACCTTC. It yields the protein CASSYGDRVYGYTF.

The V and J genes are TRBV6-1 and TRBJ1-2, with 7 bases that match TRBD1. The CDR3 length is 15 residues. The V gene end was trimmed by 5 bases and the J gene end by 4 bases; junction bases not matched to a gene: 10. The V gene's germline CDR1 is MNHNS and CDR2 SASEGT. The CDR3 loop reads CASSQSWTGPYGYTF. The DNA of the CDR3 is TGTGCCAGCAGTCAATCTTGGACAGGCCCCTATGGCTACACCTTC.

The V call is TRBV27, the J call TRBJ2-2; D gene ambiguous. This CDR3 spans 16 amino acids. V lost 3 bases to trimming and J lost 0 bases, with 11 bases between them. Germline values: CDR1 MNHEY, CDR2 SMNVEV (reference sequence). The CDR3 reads CASSFYGTANTGELFF. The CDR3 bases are TGTGCCAGCAGTTTCTACGGAACAGCGAACACCGGGGAGCTGTTTTTT.

The CDR3 protein is CASSPQTSGIGYNEQFF. The CDR3 bases are TGTGCCAGCAGCCCTCAGACTAGCGGGATAGGGTACAATGAGCAGTTCTTC. The chain links TRBV9 to TRBJ2-1; 11 bases are a match to TRBD2. Germline CDR1 is SGDLS and CDR2 is YYNGEE. The CDR3 loop spans 17 amino acids. V shed 4 bases, J shed 4 bases, and the junction held 10 bases outside the gene matches.

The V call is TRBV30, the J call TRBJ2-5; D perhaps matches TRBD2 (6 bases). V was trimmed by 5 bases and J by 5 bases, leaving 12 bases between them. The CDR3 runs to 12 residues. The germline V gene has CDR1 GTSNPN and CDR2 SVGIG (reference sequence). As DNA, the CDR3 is TGTGCCTGGGGCGGAGGGCCGGAGACCCAGTACTTC. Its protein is CAWGGGPETQYF.

The CDR3 sequence is CAISESPGLAGGQETQYF. CDR3 DNA: TGTGCCATCAGTGAGTCTCCGGGACTAGCGGGAGGCCAAGAGACCCAGTACTTC. The rearrangement links TRBV10-3 to TRBJ2-5; the match to TRBD2 covers 15 bases. Germline V gene lookup returns CDR1 ENHRY and CDR2 SYGVKD. V lost 0 bases, J lost 1 base, and 3 bases stayed unmatched. The CDR3 is made up of 18 amino acids.

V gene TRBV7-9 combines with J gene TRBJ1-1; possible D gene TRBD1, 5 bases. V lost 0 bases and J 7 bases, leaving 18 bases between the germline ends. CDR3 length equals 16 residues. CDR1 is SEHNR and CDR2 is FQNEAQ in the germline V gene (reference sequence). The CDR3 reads CASSLAKGGGVVEAFF. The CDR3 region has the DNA TGTGCCAGCAGCTTAGCGAAAGGCGGGGGGGTGGTTGAAGCTTTCTTT.